What follows are 3 T cell receptor beta chains derived from one specimen sequenced in a study of cytotoxic CD8 clonotypes in ibrutinib-treated CLL. Generated by immunoSEQ multiplex PCR, the TCRdb table keeps only in-frame clones and is missing some. The sample contains 160,000 or so clones, less than 85% of which appear only once. Sequenced here: PBMCs, sampled after 24 months of ibrutinib treatment. Receptor source: a human donor with chronic lymphocytic leukemia.

This clone showed up just once. The chain uses TRBV15 and TRBJ2-3; unclear D gene. This CDR3 comprises 16 residues. CDR1 is LNHNV and CDR2 is YYDKDF in the germline V gene (reference sequence). Between the trimmed V and J ends, which lost 0 bases and 1 base, there was a span of 11 bases. The CDR3, as DNA: TGTGCCACCAGCAGAGATCAGGCCGTACGCACAGATACGCAGTATTTT. Protein sequence: CATSRDQAVRTDTQYF.

The chain carries TRBV7-9 and TRBJ2-6; D remains unclear. The CDR3 loop spans 17 amino acids. V was shortened by 1 base and J by 0 bases, with 10 bases between the two germline ends. Germline V CDR1 and CDR2: SEHNR, FQNEAQ (reference sequence). The CDR3 spells CASSLEGSSSGANVLTF. The CDR3 DNA reads TGTGCCAGCAGCTTAGAGGGCAGCAGCTCTGGGGCCAACGTCCTGACTTTC. The full variable domain, completed using reference TRBV7-9 and TRBJ2-6, is DTGVSQNPRHKITKRGQNVTFRCDPISEHNRLYWYRQTLGQGPEFLTYFQNEAQLEKSRLLSDRFSAERPKGSFSTLEIQRTEQGDSAMYLCASSLEGSSSGANVLTFGAGSRLTVL.

The chain uses TRBV7-3 and TRBJ1-4; possibly TRBD1 for D (6 bases). Trimming took off 6 bases at V and 4 bases at J, with 18 bases between the two ends. This CDR3 has 16 residues. CDR1 is SGHTA, CDR2 FQGTGA, per germline. CDR3 region: CASSRDTDRINEKLFF. The CDR3 bases are TGTGCCAGCAGTCGTGACACAGACAGGATTAATGAAAAACTGTTTTTT.